These 10 T cell receptor beta chains came from one sample sequenced in a study of shared clonotypes between healthy human individuals. This table comes from immunoSEQ multiplex PCR, and its TCRdb copy is limited to in-frame clones, with some not included. The sample contains some 1.4 million clones, about 96% of which appear only once. The material sequenced was naive CD4+ T cells sorted from blood. Subset of the sample: CD45RA+ positively selected. Source of these receptors: a man aged 25 to 45 in good health.

This sequence joins TRBV7-3 and TRBJ2-5; 8 nucleotides match TRBD2. This CDR3 is built from 16 residues. From germline, CDR1 is SGHTA and CDR2 FQGTGA. After removal of 2 bases from V and 2 bases from J, the junction contained 7 bases not matched to a gene. The CDR3 loop reads CASSLGAGGGQETQYF. In DNA, the CDR3 is TGTGCCAGCAGCTTAGGTGCGGGAGGAGGTCAAGAGACCCAGTACTTC.

J is TRBJ1-2 and V is TRBV5-4; possibly TRBD1 for D (6 bases). Germline CDR1 reads SGHNT; CDR2 reads YYREEE (reference sequence). The CDR3 contains 15 residues. Trimming pared 0 bases from V and 4 bases from J, leaving 13 bases between. CDR3 residues: CASSLAGGGAYGYTF. CDR3 DNA: TGTGCCAGCAGCTTGGCCGGTGGGGGCGCCTATGGCTACACCTTC. Full variable domain (outside the CDR3, taken from reference TRBV5-4 and TRBJ1-2): ETGVTQSPTHLIKTRGQQVTLRCSSQSGHNTVSWYQQALGQGPQFIFQYYREEENGRGNFPPRFSGLQFPNYSSELNVNALELDDSALYLCASSLAGGGAYGYTFGSGTRLTVV.

This clone was observed once. The V gene is TRBV19, the J gene TRBJ2-2, with 10 bases identical to TRBD2. V was clipped by 3 bases and J by 0 bases; unmatched bases: 4. The CDR3 covers 17 residues. The germline gives CDR1 LNHDA, CDR2 SQIVND (reference sequence). The CDR3 reads CASSILGLAANTGELFF. In DNA form, the CDR3 reads TGTGCCAGTAGTATCCTCGGACTAGCGGCGAACACCGGGGAGCTGTTTTTT.

This rearrangement joins TRBV7-8 to TRBJ2-1; 7 bases align to TRBD1. The V gene end was trimmed by 3 bases and the J gene end by 9 bases; junction bases not matched to a gene: 14. The CDR3 consists of 16 residues. CDR1 is SGHVS and CDR2 is FQNEAQ in the germline V gene. The CDR3 protein is CASSLSGQETASEQFF. The CDR3 bases are TGTGCCAGCAGCTTGAGCGGACAGGAAACGGCCAGTGAGCAGTTCTTC.

The gene calls are TRBV5-1 and TRBJ2-1; a possible D gene is TRBD2 (5 bases). Germline assignment: CDR1 SGHRS and CDR2 YFSETQ. The CDR3 has 16 amino acids. The ends were cut back, 0 bases at V and 6 bases at J, with 16 bases in the middle. Here the CDR3 DNA reads TGCGCCAGCAGCTTGGGTGGCTGGACTGGCCTCAATGAGCAGTTCTTC. This sequence encodes CASSLGGWTGLNEQFF. The full variable domain, completed using reference TRBV5-1 and TRBJ2-1, is KAGVTQTPRYLIKTRGQQVTLSCSPISGHRSVSWYQQTPGQGLQFLFEYFSETQRNKGNFPGRFSGRQFSNSRSEMNVSTLELGDSALYLCASSLGGWTGLNEQFFGPGTRLTVL.

In its sample, this clone was seen once. The chain links TRBV7-2 to TRBJ2-7, with 8 bases identical to TRBD1. Germline CDR1 and CDR2: SGHTA and FQGNSA. The ends lost 3 bases at V and 2 bases at J; junction bases unmatched: 6. The CDR3 has 15 residues. The DNA for the CDR3 is TGTGCCAGCAGCTTGCGCAGGGGGCGAACCTACGAGCAGTACTTC. Protein product: CASSLRRGRTYEQYF.

The chain employs TRBV7-7 and TRBJ2-7; perhaps TRBD2 as D (6 bases). Trimming left V 5 bases short and J 2 bases short, with 10 bases between. The CDR3 contains 13 residues. Germline V gene sequence: CDR1 SSHAT, CDR2 FNYEAQ (reference sequence). CDR3 DNA sequence: TGTGCCAGCAGCCCGCCGGGGGCCTACGAGCAGTACTTC. Its protein product is CASSPPGAYEQYF.

The chain combines TRBV25-1 with TRBJ2-3; TRBD2 aligns across 12 bases. Germline CDR1 MGHDK, CDR2 SYGVNS. The V gene end was trimmed by 1 base and the J gene end by 1 base; junction bases not matched to a gene: 3. The CDR3 loop spans 17 amino acids. Here the CDR3 reads CASSESWTSGGTDTQYF. DNA for the CDR3: TGTGCCAGCAGTGAATCGTGGACTAGCGGGGGCACAGATACGCAGTATTTT.

The chain recombines TRBV5-1 with TRBJ2-7; TRBD2 matches 9 bases. Germline V CDR1 and CDR2: SGHRS, YFSETQ. V lost 4 bases and J lost 6; bases outside the gene matches: 8. This CDR3 spans 14 amino acids. The CDR3 nucleotides are TGCGCCAGCAGCACCTTAGCGGGAGAGGCCGAGCAGTACTTC. It codes for CASSTLAGEAEQYF.

The rearrangement uses TRBV27 and TRBJ2-7; TRBD2 matches at 12 bases. Germline assignment: CDR1 MNHEY and CDR2 SMNVEV (reference sequence). The CDR3 is 15 residues long. Trimming took 5 bases from V and 3 from J; bases not matched to a gene: 5. The CDR3 DNA reads as TGTGCCAGCAGTCTAGGACTAGCGGGAAACTACGAGCAGTACTTC. Translating it yields CASSLGLAGNYEQYF.